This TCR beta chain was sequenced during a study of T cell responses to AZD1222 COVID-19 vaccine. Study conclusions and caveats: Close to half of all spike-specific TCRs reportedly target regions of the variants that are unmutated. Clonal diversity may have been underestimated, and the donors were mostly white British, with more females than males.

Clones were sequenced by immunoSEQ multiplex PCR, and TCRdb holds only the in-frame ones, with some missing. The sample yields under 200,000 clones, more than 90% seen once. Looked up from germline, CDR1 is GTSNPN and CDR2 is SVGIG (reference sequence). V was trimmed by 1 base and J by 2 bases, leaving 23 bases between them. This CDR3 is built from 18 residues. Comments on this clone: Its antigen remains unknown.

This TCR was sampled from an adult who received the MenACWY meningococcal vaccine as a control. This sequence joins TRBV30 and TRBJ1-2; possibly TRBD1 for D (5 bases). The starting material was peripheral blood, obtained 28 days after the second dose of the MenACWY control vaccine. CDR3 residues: CAWSDDWGRIPRNYGYTF. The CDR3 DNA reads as TGTGCCTGGAGTGACGATTGGGGACGCATCCCGAGAAACTATGGCTACACCTTC. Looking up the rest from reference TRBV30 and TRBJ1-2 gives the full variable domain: SQTIHQWPATLVQPVGSPLSLECTVEGTSNPNLYWYRQAAGRGLQLLFYSVGIGQISSEVPQNLSASRPQDRQFILSSKKLLLSDSGFYLCAWSDDWGRIPRNYGYTFGSGTRLTVV.